This T cell receptor beta chain was documented in a study of CD8+ T cells in alopecia areata. At the level of the study: Twice daily, treated patients received 5 to 10 mg of oral tofacitinib.

Notes on the study in general: Across lesional scalp, and particularly alopecia totalis/universalis, clonality surpassed that of normal scalp.

Comments on this clone: The antigen remains unidentified.

Sequencing used cDNA as its template, made by extracting RNA and reverse transcribing it. Clones were read by immunoSEQ multiplex PCR, and TCRdb kept only the in-frame ones, dropping some. The sample lists 90,000 to 150,000 clones; 50% to 75% were seen once. As to treatment: oral pan-JAK inhibitor, 5-10 mg twice daily. Lesional scalp punch biopsies and peripheral blood were collected from alopecia areata patients. The CDR3 covers 12 residues. V lost 4 bases, J lost 6 bases, and 9 bases lay in between. Germline CDR1 reads MGHDK; CDR2 reads SYGVNS. This specimen was CD8+ T cells sorted from blood, taken at week 4, from a patient treated with tofacitinib. The sequence came from a human donor with alopecia areata. The chain is built from TRBV25-1 and TRBJ1-2; D is unclear. The CDR3 protein is CASSASSNGYTF. Here the CDR3 DNA reads TGTGCCAGCAGTGCGTCCTCGAATGGCTACACCTTC.